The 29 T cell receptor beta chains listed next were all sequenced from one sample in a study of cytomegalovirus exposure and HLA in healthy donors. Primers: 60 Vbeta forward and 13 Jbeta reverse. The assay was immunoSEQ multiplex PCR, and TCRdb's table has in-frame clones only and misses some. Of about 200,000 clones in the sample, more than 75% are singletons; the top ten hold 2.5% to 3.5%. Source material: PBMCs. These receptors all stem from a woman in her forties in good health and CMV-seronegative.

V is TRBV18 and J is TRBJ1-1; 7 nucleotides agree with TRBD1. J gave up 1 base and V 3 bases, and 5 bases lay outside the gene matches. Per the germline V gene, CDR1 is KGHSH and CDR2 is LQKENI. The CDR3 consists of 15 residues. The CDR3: CASSPGQSGNTEAFF. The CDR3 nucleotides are TGTGCCAGCTCACCGGGACAGTCGGGGAACACTGAAGCTTTCTTT.

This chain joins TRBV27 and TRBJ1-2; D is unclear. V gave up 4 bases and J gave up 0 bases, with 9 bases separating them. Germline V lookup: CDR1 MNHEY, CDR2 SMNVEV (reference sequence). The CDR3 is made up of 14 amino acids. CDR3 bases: TGTGCCAGCAGTTCAGTAAATTCTAACTATGGCTACACCTTC. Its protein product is CASSSVNSNYGYTF.

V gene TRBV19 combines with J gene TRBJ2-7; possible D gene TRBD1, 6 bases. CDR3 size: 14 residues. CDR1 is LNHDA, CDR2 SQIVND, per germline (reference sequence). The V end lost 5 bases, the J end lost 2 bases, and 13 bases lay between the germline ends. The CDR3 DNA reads TGTGCCAGTAGTTGGACAGCCTCACCCTACGAGCAGTACTTC. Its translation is CASSWTASPYEQYF.

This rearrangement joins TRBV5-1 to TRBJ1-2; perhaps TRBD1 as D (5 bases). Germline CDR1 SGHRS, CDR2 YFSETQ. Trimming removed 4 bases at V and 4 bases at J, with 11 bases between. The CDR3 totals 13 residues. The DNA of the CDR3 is TGCGCCAGCAGCATAGACAGTTCCTATGGCTACACCTTC. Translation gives CASSIDSSYGYTF.

Written as DNA, the CDR3 is TGTGCCAGTCAACCGGTTGAGCAGTTCTTC. Translating gives CASQPVEQFF. V and J are TRBV6-1 and TRBJ2-1, with D unresolved. The CDR3 runs to 10 residues. Germline loops: CDR1 MNHNS, CDR2 SASEGT. V was shortened by 9 bases and J by 9 bases, with 9 bases between the two germline ends.

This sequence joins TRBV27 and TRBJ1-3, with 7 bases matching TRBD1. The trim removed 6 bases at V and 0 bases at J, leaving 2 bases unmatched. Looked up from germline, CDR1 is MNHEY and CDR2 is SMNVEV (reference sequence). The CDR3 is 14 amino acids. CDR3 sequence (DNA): TGTGCCAGCAGACAGGGGATCTCTGGAAACACCATATATTTT. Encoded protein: CASRQGISGNTIYF.

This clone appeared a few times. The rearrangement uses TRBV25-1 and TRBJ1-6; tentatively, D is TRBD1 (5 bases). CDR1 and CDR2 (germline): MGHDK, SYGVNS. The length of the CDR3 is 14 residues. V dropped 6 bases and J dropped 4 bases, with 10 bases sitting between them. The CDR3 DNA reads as TGTGCCAGCAGGTCAGGGCATTATAATTCACCCCTCCACTTT. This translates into CASRSGHYNSPLHF.

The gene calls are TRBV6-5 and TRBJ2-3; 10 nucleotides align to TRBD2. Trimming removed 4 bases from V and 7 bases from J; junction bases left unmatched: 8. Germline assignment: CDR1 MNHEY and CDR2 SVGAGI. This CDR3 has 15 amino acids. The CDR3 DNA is TGTGCCAGCAGTTCCCCCCCTAGCGGGAGTTATACGCAGTATTTT. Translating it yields CASSSPPSGSYTQYF.

The CDR3: CASSLGRDYTGELFF. CDR3 DNA sequence: TGTGCCAGCAGCTTAGGCAGGGATTACACCGGGGAGCTGTTTTTT. This chain connects TRBV11-2 to TRBJ2-2; maybe TRBD1 (5 bases). Germline CDR1 SGHAT, CDR2 FQNNGV. V was shortened by 1 base and J by 3 bases, with 9 bases between the two germline ends. The CDR3 contains 15 residues.

The CDR3 DNA follows: TGTGCCATTCGACAGACTTTTAACTATGGCTACACCTTC. Residues: CAIRQTFNYGYTF. The chain carries TRBV7-9 and TRBJ1-2; possible D gene TRBD1, 5 bases. This CDR3 has 13 amino acids. Trimming took off 10 bases at V and 1 base at J, with 13 bases between the two ends. The V gene's germline CDR1 is SEHNR and CDR2 FQNEAQ (reference sequence).

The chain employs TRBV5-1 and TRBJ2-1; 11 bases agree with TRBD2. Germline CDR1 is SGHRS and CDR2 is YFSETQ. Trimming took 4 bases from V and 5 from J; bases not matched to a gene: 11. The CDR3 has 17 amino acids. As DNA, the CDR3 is TGCGCCAGCAGCCCGGGACTAGCGGACTTACTTAACAATGAGCAGTTCTTC. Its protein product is CASSPGLADLLNNEQFF. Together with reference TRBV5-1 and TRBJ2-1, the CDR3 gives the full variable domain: KAGVTQTPRYLIKTRGQQVTLSCSPISGHRSVSWYQQTPGQGLQFLFEYFSETQRNKGNFPGRFSGRQFSNSRSEMNVSTLELGDSALYLCASSPGLADLLNNEQFFGPGTRLTVL.

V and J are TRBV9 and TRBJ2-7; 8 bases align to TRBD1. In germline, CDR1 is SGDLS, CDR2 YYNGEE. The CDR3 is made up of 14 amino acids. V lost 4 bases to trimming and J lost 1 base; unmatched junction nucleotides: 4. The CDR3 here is CASSKGQGSYEQYF. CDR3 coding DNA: TGTGCCAGCAGCAAAGGACAGGGATCCTACGAGCAGTACTTC.

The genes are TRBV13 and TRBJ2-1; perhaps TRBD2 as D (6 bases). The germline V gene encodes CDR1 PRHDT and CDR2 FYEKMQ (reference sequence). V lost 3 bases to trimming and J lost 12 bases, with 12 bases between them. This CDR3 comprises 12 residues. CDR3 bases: TGTGCCAGCAGCTTGGTTGCCGGGGGGCAGTTCTTC. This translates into CASSLVAGGQFF.

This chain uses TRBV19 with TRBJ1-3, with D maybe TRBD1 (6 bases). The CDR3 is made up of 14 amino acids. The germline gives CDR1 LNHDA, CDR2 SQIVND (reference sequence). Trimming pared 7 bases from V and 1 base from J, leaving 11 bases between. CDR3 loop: CASTDSLSGNTIYF. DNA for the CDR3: TGTGCCAGTACGGACAGTCTATCTGGAAACACCATATATTTT.

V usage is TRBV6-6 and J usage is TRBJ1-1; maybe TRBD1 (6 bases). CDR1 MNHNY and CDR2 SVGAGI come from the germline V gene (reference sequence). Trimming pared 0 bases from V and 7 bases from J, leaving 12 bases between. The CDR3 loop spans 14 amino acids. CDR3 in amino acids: CASSYSTGGIEAFF. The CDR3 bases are TGTGCCAGCAGTTACTCGACGGGGGGCATTGAAGCTTTCTTT.

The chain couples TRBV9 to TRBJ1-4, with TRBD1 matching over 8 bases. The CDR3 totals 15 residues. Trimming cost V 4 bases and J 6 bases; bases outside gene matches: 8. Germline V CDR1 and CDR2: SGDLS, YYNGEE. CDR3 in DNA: TGTGCCAGCAGCTCCCGACAGGGGTTGTATGAAAAACTGTTTTTT. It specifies CASSSRQGLYEKLFF. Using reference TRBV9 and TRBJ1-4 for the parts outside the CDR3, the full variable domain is DSGVTQTPKHLITATGQRVTLRCSPRSGDLSVYWYQQSLDQGLQFLIQYYNGEERAKGNILERFSAQQFPDLHSELNLSSLELGDSALYFCASSSRQGLYEKLFFGSGTQLSVL.

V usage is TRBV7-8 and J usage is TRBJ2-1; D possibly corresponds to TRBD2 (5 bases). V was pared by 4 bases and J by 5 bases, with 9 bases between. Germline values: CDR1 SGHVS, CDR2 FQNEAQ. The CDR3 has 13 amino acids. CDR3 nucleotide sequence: TGTGCCAGCAGCTCGAGGGCGGACAATGAGCAGTTCTTC. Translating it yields CASSSRADNEQFF.

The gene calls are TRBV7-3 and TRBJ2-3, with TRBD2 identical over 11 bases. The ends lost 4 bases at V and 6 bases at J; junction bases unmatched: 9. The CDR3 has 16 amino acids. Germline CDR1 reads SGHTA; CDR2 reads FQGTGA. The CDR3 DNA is TGTGCCAGCAGCTACTTAGCGGGAGGGCCGGGGGATACGCAGTATTTT. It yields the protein CASSYLAGGPGDTQYF.

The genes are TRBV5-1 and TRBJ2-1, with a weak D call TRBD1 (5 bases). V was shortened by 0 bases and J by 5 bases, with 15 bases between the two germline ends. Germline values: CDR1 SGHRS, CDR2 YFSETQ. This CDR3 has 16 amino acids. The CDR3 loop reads CASSLAMHAGNNEQFF. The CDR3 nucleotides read TGCGCCAGCAGCTTGGCCATGCATGCAGGGAACAATGAGCAGTTCTTC.

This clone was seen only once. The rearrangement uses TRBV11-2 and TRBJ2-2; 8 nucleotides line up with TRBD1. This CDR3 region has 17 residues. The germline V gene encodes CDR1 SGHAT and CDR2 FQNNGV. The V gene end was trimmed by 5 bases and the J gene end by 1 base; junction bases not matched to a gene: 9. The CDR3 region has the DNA TGTGCCAGCAGCACCTACAGGGGGATCGGGAACACCGGGGAGCTGTTTTTT. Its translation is CASSTYRGIGNTGELFF.

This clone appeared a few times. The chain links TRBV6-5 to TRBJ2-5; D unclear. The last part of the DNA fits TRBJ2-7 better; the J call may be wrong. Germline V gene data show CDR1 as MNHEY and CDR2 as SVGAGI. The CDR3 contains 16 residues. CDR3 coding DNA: TGTGCCAGCAGTTACACGCACAGTGGGGACTCCTACGAGCAGTACTTC. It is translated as CASSYTHSGDSYEQYF.

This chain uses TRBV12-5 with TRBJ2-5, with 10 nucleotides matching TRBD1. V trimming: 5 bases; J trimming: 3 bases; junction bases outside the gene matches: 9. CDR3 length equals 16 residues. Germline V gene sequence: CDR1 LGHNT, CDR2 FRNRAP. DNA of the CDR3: TGTGCTAGTGGTCTCCAAACCGGGACAGGGGAAGAGACCCAGTACTTC. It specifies CASGLQTGTGEETQYF.

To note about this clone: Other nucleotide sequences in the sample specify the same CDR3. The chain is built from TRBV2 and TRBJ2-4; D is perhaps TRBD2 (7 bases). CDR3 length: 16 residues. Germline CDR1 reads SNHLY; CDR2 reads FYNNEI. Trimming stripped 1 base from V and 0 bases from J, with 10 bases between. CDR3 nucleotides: TGTGCCAGCAGTGAAGAGGGGGGGCTAGCCAAAAACATTCAGTACTTC. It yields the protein CASSEEGGLAKNIQYF.

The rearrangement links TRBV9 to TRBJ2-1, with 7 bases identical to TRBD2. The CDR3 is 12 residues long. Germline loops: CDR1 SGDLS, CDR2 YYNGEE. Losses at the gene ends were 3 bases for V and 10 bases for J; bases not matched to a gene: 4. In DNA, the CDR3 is TGTGCCAGCAGCGCTAGCGGCAGGGAGCAGTTCTTC. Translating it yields CASSASGREQFF.

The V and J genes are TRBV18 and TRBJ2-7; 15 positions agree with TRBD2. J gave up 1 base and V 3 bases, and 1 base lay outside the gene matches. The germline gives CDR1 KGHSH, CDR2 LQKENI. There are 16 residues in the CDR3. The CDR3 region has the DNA TGTGCCAGCTCACCTGGGACTAGCGGGAGGTCCTACGAGCAGTACTTC. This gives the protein CASSPGTSGRSYEQYF.

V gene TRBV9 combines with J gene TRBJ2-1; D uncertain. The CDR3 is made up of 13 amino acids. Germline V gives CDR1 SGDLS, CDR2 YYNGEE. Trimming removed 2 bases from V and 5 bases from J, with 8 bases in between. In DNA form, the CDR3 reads TGTGCCAGCAGCGTCGATGGAGACAATGAGCAGTTCTTC. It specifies CASSVDGDNEQFF.

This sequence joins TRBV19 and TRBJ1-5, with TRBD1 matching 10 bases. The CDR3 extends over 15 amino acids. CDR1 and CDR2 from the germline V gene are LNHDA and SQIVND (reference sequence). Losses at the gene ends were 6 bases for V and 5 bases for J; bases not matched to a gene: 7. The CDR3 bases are TGTGCCAGTAGCTCCGGGACAGGGGATCATCAGCCCCAGCATTTT. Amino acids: CASSSGTGDHQPQHF. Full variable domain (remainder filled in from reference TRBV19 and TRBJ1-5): DGGITQSPKYLFRKEGQNVTLSCEQNLNHDAMYWYRQDPGQGLRLIYYSQIVNDFQKGDIAEGYSVSREKKESFPLTVTSAQKNPTAFYLCASSSGTGDHQPQHFGDGTRLSIL.

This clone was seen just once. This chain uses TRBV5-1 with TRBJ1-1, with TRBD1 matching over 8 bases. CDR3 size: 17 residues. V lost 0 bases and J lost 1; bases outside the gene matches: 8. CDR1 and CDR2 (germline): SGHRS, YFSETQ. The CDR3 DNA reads TGCGCCAGCAGCTTGGGGGCGACGGGACAGGCGAACACTGAAGCTTTCTTT. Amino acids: CASSLGATGQANTEAFF.

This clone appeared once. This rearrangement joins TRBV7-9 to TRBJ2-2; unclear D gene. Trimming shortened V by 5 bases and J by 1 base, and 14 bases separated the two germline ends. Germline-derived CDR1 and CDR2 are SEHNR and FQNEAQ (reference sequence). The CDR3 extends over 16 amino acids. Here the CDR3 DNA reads TGTGCCAGCAGCCCCCAACCACACATGAACACCGGGGAGCTGTTTTTT. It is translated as CASSPQPHMNTGELFF.